These T cell receptor beta chains were read from a single sample in a study of cytomegalovirus exposure and HLA in healthy donors. TCRdb's copy holds only in-frame clones and misses some; the assay was immunoSEQ multiplex PCR. Among 260,000 or so clones listed, approximately 90% were seen once. Material for sequencing was PBMCs. The receptor source for this set is a woman between 18 and 29 years old in good health and CMV-seronegative. Each CDR3 is given with its conserved first and last residue. A D gene is named only where the DNA matches it firmly. Where a row states a size, it is once, few, many or the class of an expanded clone; other rows omit it.

cdr3_length j_call clone_size v_call d_call cdr3_aa cdr3_nt
18 TRBJ2-3 . TRBV9 TRBD1 CASSGRQGQVSSTDTQYF TGTGCCAGCAGCGGCCGACAGGGTCAGGTGTCATCCACAGATACGCAGTATTTT
15 TRBJ2-7 . TRBV5-1 TRBD1 CASSPSGTVIYEQYF TGCGCCAGCAGCCCATCCGGGACAGTGATCTACGAGCAGTACTTC
16 TRBJ1-5 . TRBV4-1 . CASSLSGGLVNQPQHF TGCGCCAGCAGCCTGTCGGGGGGGTTGGTAAATCAGCCCCAGCATTTT
15 TRBJ1-5 once TRBV7-8 TRBD1 CASSATGTGVQPQHF TGTGCCAGCAGCGCTACCGGGACAGGGGTCCAGCCCCAGCATTTT
14 TRBJ2-7 . TRBV29-1 TRBD1 CSVEGQDSSYEQYF TGCAGCGTGGAGGGACAGGATAGCTCCTACGAGCAGTACTTC
14 TRBJ2-7 . TRBV7-2 TRBD1 CASSSRDRVDEQYF TGTGCCAGCAGCTCCCGGGACAGGGTAGACGAGCAGTACTTC
14 TRBJ2-3 . TRBV5-1 TRBD1 CASSHGTGLDTQYF TGCGCCAGCAGCCACGGGACAGGGTTAGATACGCAGTATTTT
13 TRBJ1-1 . TRBV2 . CASSEYRTTEAFF TGTGCCAGCAGTGAATACAGGACAACGGAAGCTTTCTTT
14 TRBJ2-7 . TRBV5-4 TRBD1 CASSLGRGPGEQYF TGTGCCAGCAGCTTAGGCAGGGGGCCAGGCGAGCAGTACTTC
14 TRBJ2-5 . TRBV9 . CASSVVGVDETQYF TGTGCCAGCAGCGTAGTGGGCGTCGATGAGACCCAGTACTTC
12 TRBJ1-2 . TRBV28 . CASSLGSYGYTF TGTGCCAGCAGTTTAGGGAGTTATGGCTACACCTTC
15 TRBJ2-5 . TRBV27 . CASSGKWAGEETQYF TGTGCCAGCAGTGGAAAATGGGCAGGGGAAGAGACCCAGTACTTC
14 TRBJ1-2 . TRBV4-1 TRBD1 CASSRTGGMYGYTF TGCGCCAGCAGCAGGACAGGGGGAATGTATGGCTACACCTTC
15 TRBJ2-3 . TRBV28 . CASTTGEGTTDTQYF TGTGCCAGCACAACGGGCGAGGGAACCACAGATACGCAGTATTTT
15 TRBJ2-7 . TRBV19 . CASSMSRLAYHEQYF TGTGCCAGTAGTATGAGCCGCCTAGCTTACCACGAGCAGTACTTC
15 TRBJ1-1 . TRBV5-1 . CASSLVGRGNTEAFF TGCGCCAGCAGCTTGGTCGGCCGAGGGAACACTGAAGCTTTCTTT
15 TRBJ1-5 . TRBV7-8 . CASAPVQFSNQPQHF TGTGCCAGCGCCCCAGTGCAGTTTAGCAATCAGCCCCAGCATTTT
14 TRBJ1-3 . TRBV11-2 . CASSLRGFGNTIYF TGTGCCAGCAGCTTACGAGGCTTTGGAAACACCATATATTTT
14 TRBJ1-2 . TRBV5-1 TRBD1 CASRSNRGFYGYTF TGCGCCAGCAGGTCGAACAGGGGATTCTATGGCTACACCTTC
12 TRBJ2-7 . TRBV7-2 . CASSLTSYEQYF TGTGCCAGCAGCTTAACCAGCTACGAGCAGTACTTC
13 TRBJ2-3 . TRBV27 . CASSLLGTDTQYF TGTGCCAGCAGCCTACTCGGCACAGATACGCAGTATTTT
15 TRBJ2-7 . TRBV10-3 TRBD2 CAISEAGGNSYEQYF TGTGCCATCAGTGAAGCGGGAGGGAACTCCTACGAGCAGTACTTC
18 TRBJ2-1 few TRBV5-4 TRBD2 CASSGTSGSSHPNNEQFF TGTGCCAGCAGCGGGACTAGCGGGAGTAGTCACCCGAACAATGAGCAGTTCTTC
14 TRBJ1-5 . TRBV6-1 . CASSEGGGSQPQHF TGTGCCAGCAGTGAAGGCGGGGGGTCTCAGCCCCAGCATTTT
11 TRBJ2-7 few TRBV2 . CASSVFYEQYF TGTGCCAGCAGTGTATTCTACGAGCAGTACTTC
14 TRBJ2-5 once TRBV5-1 . CASSSITVEETQYF TGCGCCAGCAGCTCGATAACGGTCGAGGAGACCCAGTACTTC
15 TRBJ2-7 . TRBV7-9 TRBD2 CASSAPRGGEYEQYF TGTGCCAGCAGCGCCCCTCGGGGGGGGGAGTACGAGCAGTACTTC
13 TRBJ2-7 . TRBV10-2 TRBD1 CASKRQGNYEQYF TGCGCCAGCAAACGACAGGGGAACTACGAGCAGTACTTC
16 TRBJ1-6 . TRBV7-9 . CASSSVGGSYNSPLHF TGTGCCAGCAGCTCCGTAGGGGGTTCATATAATTCACCCCTCCACTTT
14 TRBJ1-5 . TRBV5-4 . CASSLYGSNQPQHF TGTGCCAGCAGCTTGTACGGGTCCAATCAGCCCCAGCATTTT
14 TRBJ2-7 . TRBV5-4 . CASSSQSLAYEQYF TGTGCCAGCAGCTCACAATCACTAGCCTACGAGCAGTACTTC
11 TRBJ2-3 . TRBV5-1 . CARAGTDTQYF TGCGCCAGAGCTGGCACAGATACGCAGTATTTT
15 TRBJ2-7 . TRBV11-3 . CASSLVQTTTYEQYF TGTGCCAGCAGCTTAGTACAGACCACAACCTACGAGCAGTACTTC
13 TRBJ2-1 few TRBV7-8 . CASSPTPVDEQFF TGTGCCAGCAGCCCTACCCCGGTGGATGAGCAGTTCTTC
14 TRBJ1-5 . TRBV27 . CASSQGSSNQPQHF TGTGCCAGCAGTCAGGGGTCGAGCAATCAGCCCCAGCATTTT
14 TRBJ2-7 . TRBV9 . CASSVGTAPNEQYF TGTGCCAGCAGCGTTGGGACTGCTCCCAACGAGCAGTACTTC
14 TRBJ2-7 . TRBV10-3 . CAISESRLSYEQYF TGTGCCATCAGTGAGTCCCGACTCTCCTACGAGCAGTACTTC
14 TRBJ2-1 . TRBV7-9 . CASSRPGSYNEQFF TGTGCCAGCAGCCGCCCCGGCTCCTACAATGAGCAGTTCTTC
15 TRBJ1-5 . TRBV30 TRBD1 CAWSPRGQGNQPQHF TGTGCCTGGAGCCCAAGAGGACAGGGCAATCAGCCCCAGCATTTT
15 TRBJ1-2 once TRBV7-9 . CASSWAGVRDYGYTF TGTGCCAGCAGCTGGGCGGGGGTTAGGGACTATGGCTACACCTTC
11 TRBJ1-4 . TRBV20-1 . CSASRNEKLFF TGCAGTGCTTCGCGAAATGAAAAACTGTTTTTT
15 TRBJ1-5 . TRBV7-2 TRBD1 CASSVTTGLNQPQHF TGTGCCAGCAGCGTGACGACAGGGCTCAATCAGCCCCAGCATTTT
13 TRBJ1-3 . TRBV18 . CASSPLERNTIYF TGTGCCAGCTCACCCCTAGAGAGAAACACCATATATTTT
15 TRBJ2-7 . TRBV18 TRBD1 CASSLRDRASYEQYF TGTGCCAGCTCACTTAGGGACAGGGCCTCCTACGAGCAGTACTTC
16 TRBJ1-5 few TRBV21-1 . CASSKGPVCSNQPQHF TGTGCCAGCAGCAAAGGTCCGGTCTGTAGCAATCAGCCCCAGCATTTT
14 TRBJ2-3 . TRBV19 . CASSIGMFTDTQYF TGTGCCAGTAGTATCGGGATGTTCACAGATACGCAGTATTTT
17 TRBJ2-2 . TRBV4-1 TRBD2 CASSQDNKRENTGELFF TGCGCCAGCAGCCAAGATAATAAGCGGGAGAACACCGGGGAGCTGTTTTTT
16 TRBJ1-4 . TRBV4-1 TRBD1 CASSQSRQGRNEKLFF TGCGCCAGCAGCCAATCCCGACAGGGCCGAAATGAAAAACTGTTTTTT
12 TRBJ1-1 . TRBV6-5 . CASGRGNTEAFF TGTGCCAGCGGCCGAGGGAACACTGAAGCTTTCTTT